Below, 3 T cell receptor beta chains from the same sample are listed, as sequenced in a study of OX40 agonist ivuxolimab in advanced cancers. Sequencing used immunoSEQ multiplex PCR; TCRdb keeps in-frame clones, though not all of them. The repertoire holds some 48,000 clones, around 74% seen once, with 1.9% in the top ten. This specimen consisted of CD4+ or CD8+ T cells sorted from blood, obtained in a trial of the OX40 agonist ivuxolimab. These receptors originate from an adult with an advanced solid tumor such as melanoma, head and neck, liver or kidney cancer.

V and J are TRBV20-1 and TRBJ1-1, with a tentative D call TRBD1 (6 bases). Trimming shortened V by 6 bases and J by 5 bases, and 10 bases separated the two germline ends. The CDR3 is made up of 11 amino acids. Germline V lookup: CDR1 DFQATT, CDR2 SNEGSKA (reference sequence). The CDR3 DNA is TGCAGTGCAGGACAGTGGACTGAAGCTTTCTTT. Residues: CSAGQWTEAFF.

This chain uses TRBV20-1 with TRBJ2-7; maybe TRBD2 (6 bases). V lost 3 bases and J 6 bases, leaving 9 bases between the germline ends. Germline CDR1 is DFQATT and CDR2 is SNEGSKA (reference sequence). The CDR3 sequence is 11 residues long. This chain's CDR3 is CSASGGFEQYF. The CDR3 DNA follows: TGCAGTGCTAGCGGGGGTTTCGAGCAGTACTTC.

In this sample, this clone turned up once. The chain uses TRBV6-5 and TRBJ2-7; 8 nucleotides line up with TRBD1. Germline V gene data show CDR1 as MNHEY and CDR2 as SVGAGI. The CDR3 is 14 residues long. Trimming at V came to 6 bases and at J to 1 base, leaving 5 bases not matched to a gene. The CDR3 bases are TGTGCCAGCAGACTGGACAGGGCATCCTACGAGCAGTACTTC. Residues: CASRLDRASYEQYF.